This T cell receptor (beta chain) appears in the sequencing data of a study of cytomegalovirus exposure and HLA in healthy donors. Nominally healthy donors were sampled, though unrecorded immune exposures were likely. The PCR used 60 Vbeta and 13 Jbeta primers. Here immunoSEQ multiplex PCR was the method, and the copy in TCRdb shows in-frame clones only, minus some. This sample has about 160,000 clones, with 75% to 85% found just once. The CDR3 sequence is 12 residues long. Looked up from germline, CDR1 is SGHTA and CDR2 is FQGNSA. Trimming stripped 1 base from V and 13 bases from J, with 11 bases between. Study-wide points: In a later analysis, DRB1 alleles had the most associated TCRs; HLA-C alleles the fewest. Likely technical artifact: a cluster of highly shared sequence variants.

In this sample, this clone turned up a few times. Antigen unknown. The receptor comes from a man aged 25-45 years in good health and CMV-seronegative. The chain employs TRBV7-2 and TRBJ2-1; TRBD1 is a possible D gene (5 bases). Material: PBMCs. Here the CDR3 DNA reads TGTGCCAGCAGCTTAGGGGGCGCGGTCCAGTTCTTC. Amino acids: CASSLGGAVQFF.